The next 24 T cell receptor beta chains were all read from a single sample in a study of CD8+CD57+ T cells in acquired aplastic anemia (dated by TCRdb to between 2018 and 2020). Flow cytometry had shown CD8+CD57+ cell expansion in the patients selected for sequencing. Sequencer: Illumina HiSeq 2000. Profiling of TCR beta VDJ combinations and CDR3 sequences used genomic DNA as the template. TCRdb trimmed the raw reads at Q25, called clones with MiXCR and kept productive beta chains. Rows are unified per CDR3 protein, each entry keeping the most common DNA and genes. The sample table shows over 150,000 distinct CDR3 sequences, and about 60% are seen once. The top ten hold under 45% of the sample. Sequencing used sorted CD4+, CD8+, or CD8+CD57+ T cells (not recorded which) from PBMCs. The receptor source for this set is a human donor with aplastic anemia.

The chain has TRBV7-9 and TRBJ2-1; 13 nucleotides agree with TRBD2. The CDR3 loop spans 16 amino acids. J lost 6 bases, V lost 5 bases, and 7 bases had no gene match. CDR1 SEHNR and CDR2 FQNEAQ come from the germline V gene (reference sequence). CDR3 DNA: TGTGCCAGCAGCCCCCCCGGGACTAGCGGGGCCAATGAGCAGTTCTTC. Residues: CASSPPGTSGANEQFF. The entire variable domain, with the rest obtained from reference TRBV7-9 and TRBJ2-1, is as follows: DTGVSQNPRHKITKRGQNVTFRCDPISEHNRLYWYRQTLGQGPEFLTYFQNEAQLEKSRLLSDRFSAERPKGSFSTLEIQRTEQGDSAMYLCASSPPGTSGANEQFFGPGTRLTVL.

Notes on this clonotype: The junction and the germline gene differ at one end; a read error may be behind it. This sequence joins TRBV24-1 and TRBJ2-1; D gene uncertain. This CDR3 has 12 residues. Germline V CDR1 and CDR2: KGHDR, SFDVKD. This CDR3 reads CATGDWAGSKFF. The CDR3 DNA reads as TGTGCCACCGGTGATTGGGCAGGCAGTAAGTTCTTC.

V and J are TRBV7-3 and TRBJ1-3; D perhaps matches TRBD1 (6 bases). V was cut by 1 base and J by 14 bases, with 15 bases left in between. In germline, CDR1 is SGHTA, CDR2 FQGTGA. This CDR3 spans 13 amino acids. CDR3 loop: CASSLRRDTTLYF. The DNA of the CDR3 is TGTGCCAGCAGCTTAAGGCGGGACACGACTTTATATTTT.

In this sample, this clonotype turned up a few times. The chain is built from TRBV15 and TRBJ2-1; D not certain. Trimming removed 0 bases at V and 8 bases at J, with 11 bases between. Germline-derived CDR1 and CDR2 are LNHNV and YYDKDF (reference sequence). The CDR3 covers 14 residues. The CDR3 spells CATSREAKRDEQFF. DNA for the CDR3: TGTGCCACCAGCAGAGAGGCCAAAAGAGATGAGCAGTTCTTC.

The V call is TRBV2, the J call TRBJ1-5, with D tentatively TRBD1 (6 bases). This CDR3 has 15 residues. Germline assignment: CDR1 SNHLY and CDR2 FYNNEI. V was cut by 3 bases and J by 3 bases, with 12 bases left in between. CDR3 coding DNA: TGTGCCAGCAGTGAGGGTAGGGGGTACAATCAGCCCCAGCATTTT. It codes for CASSEGRGYNQPQHF.

This sequence joins TRBV19 and TRBJ2-1; no reliable D call. Germline CDR1 and CDR2: LNHDA and SQIVND (reference sequence). Trimming pared 7 bases from V and 6 bases from J, leaving 19 bases between. The length of the CDR3 is 15 residues. CDR3 residues: CASTPTHLEFNEQFF. The CDR3 nucleotides are TGTGCCAGTACCCCTACCCATCTTGAATTCAATGAGCAGTTCTTC.

The chain uses TRBV19 and TRBJ2-6, with TRBD2 matching over 7 bases. Germline CDR1 reads LNHDA; CDR2 reads SQIVND (reference sequence). With V trimmed by 5 bases and J by 0 bases, 7 bases remained unmatched. The CDR3 length is 17 residues. The CDR3 nucleotides are TGTGCCAGTAGTTTGAGCGGGGCCAACTCTGGGGCCAACGTCCTGACTTTC. Protein product: CASSLSGANSGANVLTF.

This clonotype showed up just a few times. The chain couples TRBV20-1 to TRBJ1-1; TRBD1 matches at 7 bases. The junction had 4 bases not matched to a gene; V was cut back by 6 bases and J by 3 bases. This CDR3 is built from 12 residues. Germline values: CDR1 DFQATT, CDR2 SNEGSKA (reference sequence). For the CDR3, the DNA is TGCAGTGCGGAGGGGGCGGACACTGAAGCTTTCTTT. Encoded protein: CSAEGADTEAFF.

This clonotype was seen repeatedly, ten times or more. V gene TRBV4-1 combines with J gene TRBJ2-5; 15 bases map to TRBD2. V gave up 5 bases and J gave up 0 bases; unmatched junction bases: 7. This CDR3 spans 18 amino acids. The V gene's germline CDR1 is MGHRA and CDR2 YSYEKL. DNA for the CDR3: TGCGCCAGCAGCATACGGACTAGCGGGGGGGGGTACCAAGAGACCCAGTACTTC. This codes for CASSIRTSGGGYQETQYF.

This clonotype turned up a few times. At one end, the junction sequence differs from germline, possibly due to a read error. The chain uses TRBV10-3 and TRBJ1-1; D might be TRBD1 (6 bases). The CDR3 totals 14 residues. Germline CDR1 and CDR2: ENHRY and SYGVKD. The chain's CDR3 is CASSLGGVGTEAFF. CDR3 bases: TGTGCCAGCAGTTTAGGGGGGGTAGGGACTGAAGCTTTCTTT.

This sequence joins TRBV24-1 and TRBJ1-6; 10 nucleotides line up with TRBD1. The J segment lost 7 bases and the V segment lost 2 bases, leaving 4 bases of the junction unmatched. CDR3 length: 16 residues. CDR1 is KGHDR, CDR2 SFDVKD, per germline. The CDR3 DNA reads TGTGCCACCAGTGATTATTGGGACAGGGGCAATTCACCCCTCCACTTT. Residues: CATSDYWDRGNSPLHF.

This rearrangement joins TRBV7-4 to TRBJ1-1; maybe TRBD1 (5 bases). CDR1 is SGHVT, CDR2 SQSDAQ, per germline. The CDR3 length is 16 residues. Trimming took 4 bases from V and 1 from J, leaving 16 bases between them. In DNA, the CDR3 is TGTGCCAGCAGCTCCCTTCGGGGACCGGGGAACACTGAAGCTTTCTTT. Translation: CASSSLRGPGNTEAFF.

The V call is TRBV7-8, the J call TRBJ1-6; the D is unclear. The V end lost 1 base, the J end lost 9 bases, and 13 bases lay between the germline ends. CDR1 and CDR2 from the germline V gene are SGHVS and FQNEAQ. The CDR3 consists of 15 residues. The CDR3 region is CASSLEGTSGSPLHF. CDR3 coding DNA: TGTGCCAGCAGCTTAGAGGGCACGTCAGGTTCACCCCTCCACTTT.

This clonotype was detected only once. The chain joins TRBV5-1 to TRBJ2-3; D may correspond to TRBD1 or TRBD2 (6 bases each). This CDR3 region has 14 residues. Trimming took 4 bases from V and 6 from J, leaving 15 bases between them. The germline gives CDR1 SGHRS, CDR2 YFSETQ. CDR3 in DNA: TGCGCCAGCAGCCTACGACTAGGGGGGGATACGCAGTATTTT. Protein product: CASSLRLGGDTQYF.

The V gene is TRBV5-1, the J gene TRBJ1-1; D unclear. V lost 1 base and J lost 6, with 13 bases in between. Per the germline V gene, CDR1 is SGHRS and CDR2 is YFSETQ. The CDR3 is 14 amino acids. Written as DNA, the CDR3 is TGCGCCAGCAGCTTGTCCGGACCGAGTCCTGAAGCTTTCTTT. It is translated as CASSLSGPSPEAFF.

This clonotype was counted at least ten times. CDR3 sequence reads: CASSESTGGRNEAFF. CDR3 sequence (DNA): TGTGCCAGCAGTGAATCAACAGGGGGTAGGAATGAAGCTTTCTTT. The rearrangement uses TRBV25-1 and TRBJ1-1; 8 bases are a match to TRBD1. The CDR3 covers 15 residues. Germline CDR1 is MGHDK and CDR2 is SYGVNS. V gave up 1 base and J gave up 7 bases; unmatched junction bases: 8.

This clonotype came up many times. The chain combines TRBV27 with TRBJ2-7, with D perhaps TRBD1 (6 bases). The germline gives CDR1 MNHEY, CDR2 SMNVEV (reference sequence). The CDR3 sequence is 15 residues long. Trimming removed 4 bases at V and 2 bases at J, with 15 bases between. CDR3 DNA sequence: TGTGCCAGCAGTTCGGCCGGGACATGGACCTACGAGCAGTACTTC. It translates to CASSSAGTWTYEQYF.

This clonotype appeared once. This chain links TRBV10-1 with TRBJ2-6; D is undetermined. Germline values: CDR1 WNHNN, CDR2 SYGVQD (reference sequence). This CDR3 has 14 residues. Trimming took 4 bases from V and 0 from J, leaving 4 bases between them. The CDR3 nucleotides are TGCGCCAGCAGTGGGGGCTCTGGGGCCAACGTCCTGACTTTC. Translated: CASSGGSGANVLTF.

V usage is TRBV12-3 or TRBV12-4 and J usage is TRBJ2-3; D is perhaps TRBD1 (5 bases). Trimming stripped 3 bases from V and 0 bases from J, with 10 bases between. This CDR3 contains 15 residues. CDR3 nucleotides: TGTGCCAGCAGTTTTAGGGGATCGAGCACAGATACGCAGTATTTT. As protein: CASSFRGSSTDTQYF.

This clonotype was counted between two and nine times. V and J are TRBV7-9 and TRBJ2-3; D not resolved. CDR1 is SEHNR, CDR2 FQNEAQ, per germline (reference sequence). V was clipped by 3 bases and J by 8 bases, with 9 bases between them. The CDR3 runs to 12 residues. CDR3 DNA sequence: TGTGCCAGCAGCTTGGTACAAGCTACGCAGTATTTT. It translates to CASSLVQATQYF.

A note on this clonotype: A much larger clonotype is one base distant, so this may be a read error. This sequence joins TRBV6-9 and TRBJ1-5, with D possibly being TRBD1 (5 bases). The germline V gene has CDR1 MNHGY and CDR2 SVAAGI. Trimming took 8 bases from V and 4 from J, leaving 12 bases between them. The CDR3 is 13 residues long. The CDR3: CASSGATNQPQHF. The DNA for the CDR3 is TGTGCCAGCTCTGGGGCAACTAATCAGCCCCAGCATTTT.

This clonotype was counted ten times or more. The chain combines TRBV5-1 with TRBJ2-7; no firm D call. This CDR3 spans 14 amino acids. Trimming took off 1 base at V and 3 bases at J, with 11 bases between the two ends. Germline V gene lookup returns CDR1 SGHRS and CDR2 YFSETQ. The CDR3 sequence is CASSLSGPVYEQYF. For the CDR3, the DNA is TGCGCCAGCAGCTTGTCGGGTCCTGTCTACGAGCAGTACTTC.

The CDR3 DNA is TGCAGCGTTAGCATGTCTAGCGCGGAGACCCAGTACTTC. It encodes CSVSMSSAETQYF. The V gene is TRBV20-1, the J gene TRBJ2-5, with a tentative D call TRBD2 (6 bases). The CDR3 totals 13 residues. Germline-derived CDR1 and CDR2 are DFQATT and SNEGSKA (reference sequence).

Of note for this clonotype: It may be a read error: a sequence one base away is much more abundant. This chain links TRBV4-1 with TRBJ1-1, with D uncertain. Germline CDR1 MGHRA, CDR2 YSYEKL. V was trimmed by 1 base and J by 3 bases, leaving 12 bases between them. The CDR3 sequence is 15 residues long. The CDR3 region has the DNA TGCGCCAGCAGCCAAGTCGGACGGTGGGACACTGAAGCTTTCTTT. This sequence encodes CASSQVGRWDTEAFF.